A single sample gave rise to the 23 T cell receptor beta chains below, sequenced in a study of a mutant IDH1 vaccine in newly diagnosed glioma. Documented time point: baseline, week 1 (first vaccination visit). The treatment is: pre-vaccination baseline after standard-of-care therapy. Libraries were prepared by immunoSEQ multiplex PCR; TCRdb keeps only in-frame clonotypes and omits some of them. The data hold about 92,000 clones, with around four fifths observed a single time. The sample in question was PBMCs, obtained from a glioma patient treated with radiotherapy, temozolomide or both. The origin of the receptors is a woman aged 50 to 60 with glioma.

The chain employs TRBV5-1 and TRBJ1-1; 7 bases line up with TRBD1. The CDR3 spans 13 residues. Germline V CDR1 and CDR2: SGHRS, YFSETQ. After removal of 3 bases from V and 4 bases from J, the junction contained 3 bases not matched to a gene. CDR3 nucleotides: TGCGCCAGCAGCTCCCAGGGGGGCACTGAAGCTTTCTTT. Its protein product is CASSSQGGTEAFF. The full variable domain, completed using reference TRBV5-1 and TRBJ1-1, is KAGVTQTPRYLIKTRGQQVTLSCSPISGHRSVSWYQQTPGQGLQFLFEYFSETQRNKGNFPGRFSGRQFSNSRSEMNVSTLELGDSALYLCASSSQGGTEAFFGQGTRLTVV.

This clone was detected a few times. V gene TRBV10-3 combines with J gene TRBJ1-6; D unresolved. CDR1 and CDR2 (germline): ENHRY, SYGVKD. The CDR3 is made up of 13 amino acids. Trimming removed 2 bases from V and 12 bases from J, with 11 bases in between. The chain's CDR3 is CAISEVPAEPLHF. The CDR3 region has the DNA TGTGCCATCAGTGAGGTCCCGGCCGAACCCCTCCACTTT.

The rearrangement joins TRBV9 to TRBJ2-5; unclear D gene. This CDR3 is built from 13 residues. Deletions cut 0 bases from V and 4 bases from J, with 7 bases between. From germline, CDR1 is SGDLS and CDR2 YYNGEE. CDR3: CASSVGLGETQYF. CDR3 bases: TGTGCCAGCAGCGTAGGTCTTGGAGAGACCCAGTACTTC. The whole variable domain, remainder taken from reference TRBV9 and TRBJ2-5, is DSGVTQTPKHLITATGQRVTLRCSPRSGDLSVYWYQQSLDQGLQFLIQYYNGEERAKGNILERFSAQQFPDLHSELNLSSLELGDSALYFCASSVGLGETQYFGPGTRLLVL.

The rearrangement uses TRBV29-1 and TRBJ1-1, with no clear D. Germline V gene lookup returns CDR1 SQVTM and CDR2 ANQGSEA. Trimming stripped 1 base from V and 0 bases from J, with 6 bases between. The CDR3 has 13 amino acids. The CDR3 DNA is TGCAGCGTTGAAGCTAAGCTGAACACTGAAGCTTTCTTT. This translates into CSVEAKLNTEAFF.

This chain links TRBV27 with TRBJ1-4; D possibly corresponds to TRBD1 (6 bases). Trimming removed 5 bases from V and 5 bases from J, with 18 bases in between. The CDR3 spans 16 residues. CDR1 is MNHEY and CDR2 is SMNVEV in the germline V gene (reference sequence). This chain's CDR3 is CASSPPRQGRNEKLFF. The CDR3 nucleotides are TGTGCCAGCAGTCCCCCCCGCCAGGGGAGAAATGAAAAACTGTTTTTT. Filled out from reference TRBV27 and TRBJ1-4, the complete variable domain reads EAQVTQNPRYLITVTGKKLTVTCSQNMNHEYMSWYRQDPGLGLRQIYYSMNVEVTDKGDVPEGYKVSRKEKRNFPLILESPSPNQTSLYFCASSPPRQGRNEKLFFGSGTQLSVL.

This clone was seen only a few times. This chain joins TRBV11-3 and TRBJ1-6; D is undetermined. V was clipped by 5 bases and J by 1 base, with 12 bases between them. Germline lookup yields CDR1 SGHNT and CDR2 YENEEA. This CDR3 is 16 amino acids long. The CDR3 is CASSPAGRSYNSPLHF. The CDR3 coding sequence is TGTGCCAGCAGCCCCGCGGGGAGGTCCTATAATTCACCCCTCCACTTT.

The V and J genes are TRBV4-3 and TRBJ1-4; D is uncertain. Germline CDR1 LGHNA, CDR2 YSLEER. This CDR3 region has 13 residues. V was cut by 1 base and J by 7 bases, with 7 bases left in between. CDR3 region: CASSQGFGEKLFF. The DNA for the CDR3 is TGCGCCAGCAGCCAAGGATTTGGTGAAAAACTGTTTTTT.

This rearrangement joins TRBV6-6 to TRBJ1-5; no clear D gene. Trimming stripped 6 bases from V and 5 bases from J, with 8 bases between. The germline gives CDR1 MNHNY, CDR2 SVGAGI (reference sequence). The CDR3 has 12 residues. In DNA, the CDR3 is TGTGCCAGCAGAACGGGAGATCAGCCCCAGCATTTT. Translating gives CASRTGDQPQHF.

This clone was detected only once. This chain connects TRBV5-4 to TRBJ2-5, with D tentatively TRBD1 (6 bases). Per germline, CDR1 SGHNT and CDR2 YYREEE (reference sequence). The CDR3 is made up of 15 amino acids. Trimming took off 2 bases at V and 4 bases at J, with 15 bases between the two ends. The CDR3 sequence: CASSFSQGQSETQYF. CDR3 nucleotides: TGTGCCAGCAGCTTCTCCCAGGGGCAGTCAGAGACCCAGTACTTC.

There are a few counts of this clone. The chain employs TRBV2 and TRBJ1-2; TRBD1 might be the D (5 bases). Trimming removed 8 bases from V and 8 bases from J, with 9 bases in between. The CDR3 runs to 10 residues. CDR1 and CDR2 from the germline V gene are SNHLY and FYNNEI. For the CDR3, the DNA is TGTGCCAGCGGGCAGGGAGGCTACACCTTC. Its translation: CASGQGGYTF.

The gene calls are TRBV9 and TRBJ1-5, with D hard to call. Germline CDR1 and CDR2: SGDLS and YYNGEE. Trimming stripped 1 base from V and 4 bases from J, with 9 bases between. This CDR3 spans 14 amino acids. The CDR3 coding sequence is TGTGCCAGCAGCGTATGGACGGGTAATCAGCCCCAGCATTTT. Protein: CASSVWTGNQPQHF.

The chain employs TRBV30 and TRBJ2-7; 12 bases agree with TRBD1. CDR1 is GTSNPN, CDR2 SVGIG, per germline (reference sequence). With 4 bases clipped from V and 2 bases from J, the junction kept 9 bases outside the gene matches. CDR3 length: 16 amino acids. The CDR3 loop is CAWKGQGAPLTYEQYF. The CDR3, as DNA: TGTGCCTGGAAGGGACAGGGGGCTCCCCTTACCTACGAGCAGTACTTC.

Here the CDR3 reads CASSPRLRGALPDTQYF. The CDR3 DNA reads as TGTGCCAGCAGCCCCCGGCTCCGGGGGGCCTTGCCAGATACGCAGTATTTT. This chain links TRBV4-2 with TRBJ2-3; tentatively, D is TRBD2 (7 bases). From germline, CDR1 is LGHNA and CDR2 YNFKEQ. V lost 4 bases to trimming and J lost 4 bases, with 21 bases between them. The length of the CDR3 is 17 residues.

V gene TRBV19 combines with J gene TRBJ2-3, with D hard to call. CDR3 length equals 15 residues. With 4 bases removed from V and 2 bases from J, the gap between germline ends came to 13 bases. The germline gives CDR1 LNHDA, CDR2 SQIVND (reference sequence). In DNA, the CDR3 is TGTGCCAGTAGTAGCGGTGGGGTATTCACAGATACGCAGTATTTT. This translates into CASSSGGVFTDTQYF.

The rearrangement joins TRBV9 to TRBJ2-1, with 9 bases identical to TRBD2. The germline V gene encodes CDR1 SGDLS and CDR2 YYNGEE. The length of the CDR3 is 15 residues. The junction had 11 bases not matched to a gene; V was cut back by 3 bases and J by 10 bases. The CDR3 loop is CASSASSVGLAEQFF. In DNA, the CDR3 is TGTGCCAGCAGCGCCAGCAGCGTAGGACTAGCGGAGCAGTTCTTC.

The J gene is TRBJ1-1, the V gene TRBV6-6; perhaps TRBD1 as D (5 bases). Trimming removed 5 bases at V and 1 base at J, with 11 bases between. The CDR3 has 14 residues. Looked up from germline, CDR1 is MNHNY and CDR2 is SVGAGI (reference sequence). The chain's CDR3 is CASSPYDRNTEAFF. The CDR3 DNA follows: TGTGCCAGCAGTCCCTATGACAGGAACACTGAAGCTTTCTTT.

The chain employs TRBV18 and TRBJ2-7; tentative D call: TRBD2 (6 bases). The germline V gene has CDR1 KGHSH and CDR2 LQKENI. The CDR3 runs 14 residues. Trimming stripped 3 bases from V and 2 bases from J, with 11 bases between. CDR3 DNA: TGTGCCAGCTCACCCGCGGGACGGACCTACGAGCAGTACTTC. Its protein product is CASSPAGRTYEQYF.

This clone was detected a few times. The chain links TRBV6-4 to TRBJ2-2; 8 nucleotides align to TRBD1. V lost 5 bases, J lost 3 bases, and 2 bases stayed unmatched. This CDR3 has 14 amino acids. Germline V gene data show CDR1 as MRHNA and CDR2 as SNTAGT. CDR3 nucleotide sequence: TGTGCCAGCAGTACAGGGGGAGACACCGGGGAGCTGTTTTTT. Translation: CASSTGGDTGELFF.

The chain links TRBV7-2 to TRBJ2-7, with 7 positions matching TRBD2. Germline trimming cut 1 base from V and 3 bases from J; bases unmatched to any gene: 3. The CDR3 length is 14 residues. Germline V CDR1 and CDR2: SGHTA, FQGNSA. In DNA, the CDR3 is TGTGCCAGCAGCTTAGTGGTAGCGGGCTACGAGCAGTACTTC. Translated: CASSLVVAGYEQYF.

The chain carries TRBV5-1 and TRBJ2-3; 11 bases fit TRBD2. The ends lost 0 bases at V and 0 bases at J; junction bases unmatched: 6. The germline CDR1 and CDR2 sequences are SGHRS and YFSETQ. This CDR3 region has 18 residues. The CDR3 DNA reads as TGCGCCAGCAGCTTGGGCCTAGCGGGGGGCGGGAGCACAGATACGCAGTATTTT. Its protein product is CASSLGLAGGGSTDTQYF. Together with reference TRBV5-1 and TRBJ2-3, the CDR3 gives the full variable domain: KAGVTQTPRYLIKTRGQQVTLSCSPISGHRSVSWYQQTPGQGLQFLFEYFSETQRNKGNFPGRFSGRQFSNSRSEMNVSTLELGDSALYLCASSLGLAGGGSTDTQYFGPGTRLTVL.

The chain combines TRBV7-9 with TRBJ1-1, with D perhaps matching TRBD1 (6 bases). CDR1 and CDR2 from the germline V gene are SEHNR and FQNEAQ (reference sequence). Trimming left V 6 bases short and J 1 base short, with 15 bases between. This CDR3 is built from 15 residues. Written as DNA, the CDR3 is TGTGCCAGCAGTCGGTTCACACAGGGGAACACTGAAGCTTTCTTT. This translates into CASSRFTQGNTEAFF.

This sequence joins TRBV6-1 and TRBJ1-6, with D unclear. This CDR3 is 13 amino acids long. Germline CDR1 reads MNHNS; CDR2 reads SASEGT. Trimming shortened V by 3 bases and J by 7 bases, and 7 bases separated the two germline ends. The CDR3 region is CASSEGRNSPLHF. CDR3 DNA: TGTGCCAGCAGTGAGGGGAGGAATTCACCCCTCCACTTT.

V usage is TRBV7-2 and J usage is TRBJ1-6, with D possibly being TRBD1 (5 bases). The germline gives CDR1 SGHTA, CDR2 FQGNSA. This CDR3 is built from 14 residues. V lost 1 base to trimming and J lost 7 bases, with 8 bases between them. DNA for the CDR3: TGTGCCAGCAGCTTAGTAGGGGAGAATTCACCCCTCCACTTT. This encodes CASSLVGENSPLHF. The whole variable domain, filled in from reference TRBV7-2 and TRBJ1-6, reads GAGVSQSPSNKVTEKGKDVELRCDPISGHTALYWYRQSLGQGLEFLIYFQGNSAPDKSGLPSDRFSAERTGGSVSTLTIQRTQQEDSAVYLCASSLVGENSPLHFGNGTRLTVT.